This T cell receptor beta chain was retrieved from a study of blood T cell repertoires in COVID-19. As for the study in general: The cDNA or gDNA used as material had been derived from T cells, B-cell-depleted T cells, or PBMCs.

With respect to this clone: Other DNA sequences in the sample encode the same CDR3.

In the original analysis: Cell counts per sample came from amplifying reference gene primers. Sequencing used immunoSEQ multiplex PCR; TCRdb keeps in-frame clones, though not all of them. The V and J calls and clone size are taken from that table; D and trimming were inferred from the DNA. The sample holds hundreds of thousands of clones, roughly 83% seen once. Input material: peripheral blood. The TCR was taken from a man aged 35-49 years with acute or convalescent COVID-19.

CDR3 DNA sequence: TGTGCCAGCAGCTTAGGGGTTGGGACTGAAGCTTTCTTT. This gives the protein CASSLGVGTEAFF. The chain employs TRBV5-5 and TRBJ1-1, with a possible D match to TRBD1 (5 bases). V gave up 2 bases and J gave up 5 bases, with 10 bases separating them. CDR1 is SGHKS, CDR2 YYEKEE, per germline (reference sequence). The CDR3 length is 13 residues.